Presented here are 30 T cell receptor beta chains from one specimen sequenced in a study of CD8+ T cells in alopecia areata. Treatment: oral pan-JAK inhibitor, 5-10 mg twice daily. As the sequencing template, cDNA was produced by extracting RNA and reverse transcribing it. Profiled with immunoSEQ multiplex PCR; TCRdb holds only in-frame clones, not every one. Found here are around 290,000 clones, roughly 64% of them singletons; the top ten hold under 2%. The material sequenced was CD4+ T cells sorted from blood, taken at week 24, from a patient treated with tofacitinib. These receptors were obtained from a human donor with alopecia areata.

This chain connects TRBV7-3 to TRBJ1-1; weak D call: TRBD1 (6 bases). The length of the CDR3 is 16 residues. Between the trimmed V and J ends, which lost 2 bases and 7 bases, there was a span of 20 bases. In germline, CDR1 is SGHTA, CDR2 FQGTGA. The CDR3 DNA is TGTGCCAGCAGCTTAGGTACTAGGCAGGGCAGGGGTGAAGCTTTCTTT. This translates into CASSLGTRQGRGEAFF.

The rearrangement links TRBV7-9 to TRBJ1-2; D is perhaps TRBD1 (6 bases). The CDR3 runs 13 residues. Germline loops: CDR1 SEHNR, CDR2 FQNEAQ (reference sequence). The ends were cut back, 5 bases at V and 8 bases at J, with 15 bases in the middle. CDR3 loop: CASSPIGGSGYTF. In DNA form, the CDR3 reads TGTGCCAGCAGCCCCATTGGGGGCTCCGGCTACACCTTC.

The chain has TRBV9 and TRBJ2-7; 8 nucleotides agree with TRBD1. The junction had 12 bases not matched to a gene; V was cut back by 4 bases and J by 6 bases. Germline V lookup: CDR1 SGDLS, CDR2 YYNGEE. The CDR3 is 15 amino acids. CDR3 amino acids: CASSLDRGCYGEQYF. As DNA, the CDR3 is TGTGCCAGCAGCCTTGACAGGGGATGTTACGGCGAGCAGTACTTC. Complete variable domain (other parts from reference TRBV9 and TRBJ2-7): DSGVTQTPKHLITATGQRVTLRCSPRSGDLSVYWYQQSLDQGLQFLIQYYNGEERAKGNILERFSAQQFPDLHSELNLSSLELGDSALYFCASSLDRGCYGEQYFGPGTRLTVT.

J is TRBJ1-2 and V is TRBV4-3; 7 nucleotides match TRBD1. The ends lost 4 bases at V and 2 bases at J; junction bases unmatched: 10. This CDR3 has 16 residues. Germline CDR1 is LGHNA and CDR2 is YSLEER. Here the CDR3 DNA reads TGCGCCAGCAGCCTCGGAACAGGGGTTGTCAACTATGGCTACACCTTC. Translating it yields CASSLGTGVVNYGYTF.

This chain links TRBV15 with TRBJ2-7; the match to TRBD1 covers 7 bases. CDR1 and CDR2 from the germline V gene are LNHNV and YYDKDF (reference sequence). The CDR3 loop spans 14 amino acids. V shed 5 bases and J 6 bases; nucleotides not matched to a gene: 10. Written as DNA, the CDR3 is TGTGCCACCAGCGTTTGGGACAGAGCAAGCGAGCAGTACTTC. It specifies CATSVWDRASEQYF.

This clone was seen more than once but under ten times. The chain uses TRBV29-1 and TRBJ1-1, with 8 bases aligning to TRBD1. Germline CDR1 and CDR2: SQVTM and ANQGSEA. The V and J ends lost 4 bases and 1 base, in that order; junction bases with no gene match: 5. CDR3 size: 14 residues. This CDR3 is CSVGGQGGNTEAFF. CDR3 DNA sequence: TGCAGCGTTGGAGGACAGGGAGGGAACACTGAAGCTTTCTTT. The full variable domain, with the rest looked up from reference TRBV29-1 and TRBJ1-1, is SAVISQKPSRDICQRGTSLTIQCQVDSQVTMMFWYRQQPGQSLTLIATANQGSEATYESGFVIDKFPISRPNLTFSTLTVSNMSPEDSSIYLCSVGGQGGNTEAFFGQGTRLTVV.

This chain uses TRBV5-1 with TRBJ2-3; D is unresolved. V was shortened by 0 bases and J by 0 bases, with 8 bases between the two germline ends. This CDR3 comprises 15 residues. Germline assignment: CDR1 SGHRS and CDR2 YFSETQ. CDR3 nucleotides: TGCGCCAGCAGCTTGGGACTTTCTAGCACAGATACGCAGTATTTT. Amino acids: CASSLGLSSTDTQYF. The whole variable domain, filled in from reference TRBV5-1 and TRBJ2-3, reads KAGVTQTPRYLIKTRGQQVTLSCSPISGHRSVSWYQQTPGQGLQFLFEYFSETQRNKGNFPGRFSGRQFSNSRSEMNVSTLELGDSALYLCASSLGLSSTDTQYFGPGTRLTVL.

The table lists this clone with a few counts. The chain joins TRBV6-6 to TRBJ2-7; D is possibly TRBD1 (6 bases). The CDR3 has 13 amino acids. Germline V CDR1 and CDR2: MNHNY, SVGAGI (reference sequence). Deletions cut 5 bases from V and 5 bases from J, with 13 bases between. The CDR3 DNA follows: TGTGCCAGCAGTCGCCGGGACACCAACGAGCAGTACTTC. It specifies CASSRRDTNEQYF.

The chain employs TRBV7-8 and TRBJ2-2, with no clear D. Trimming cost V 5 bases and J 7 bases, with 8 bases left between them. The CDR3 length is 12 residues. CDR1 and CDR2 from the germline V gene are SGHVS and FQNEAQ. The CDR3 sequence: CASSPLNGELFF. DNA for the CDR3: TGTGCCAGCAGCCCCCTGAACGGGGAGCTGTTTTTT.

The chain uses TRBV7-8 and TRBJ1-5, with D perhaps TRBD1 (6 bases). The length of the CDR3 is 14 residues. V lost 2 bases, J lost 6 bases, and 11 bases lay in between. The germline V gene has CDR1 SGHVS and CDR2 FQNEAQ. CDR3 DNA sequence: TGTGCCAGCAGCTTACAGGGGCTGGGTCAGCCCCAGCATTTT. Protein product: CASSLQGLGQPQHF. Full variable domain (remainder filled in from reference TRBV7-8 and TRBJ1-5): GAGVSQSPRYKVAKRGQDVALRCDPISGHVSLFWYQQALGQGPEFLTYFQNEAQLDKSGLPSDRFFAERPEGSVSTLKIQRTQQEDSAVYLCASSLQGLGQPQHFGDGTRLSIL.

The chain links TRBV6-6 to TRBJ2-3; 8 bases line up with TRBD2. The CDR3 consists of 15 residues. V lost 10 bases, J lost 1 base, and 10 bases stayed unmatched. Per germline, CDR1 MNHNY and CDR2 SVGAGI (reference sequence). DNA of the CDR3: TGTGCCACCGCCCCTCGGCGGGGGGGCACAGATACGCAGTATTTT. Residues: CATAPRRGGTDTQYF.

A few counts support this clone. The J gene is TRBJ1-3, the V gene TRBV9; the D is unclear. The V gene's germline CDR1 is SGDLS and CDR2 YYNGEE. Between the trimmed V and J ends, which lost 3 bases and 0 bases, there was a span of 10 bases. This CDR3 comprises 15 residues. The CDR3 loop reads CASSDSRTSGNTIYF. DNA for the CDR3: TGTGCCAGCAGCGACTCACGGACCTCTGGAAACACCATATATTTT.

The chain carries TRBV19 and TRBJ1-2, with 7 bases identical to TRBD1. The J segment lost 8 bases and the V segment lost 5 bases, leaving 11 bases of the junction unmatched. Germline assignment: CDR1 LNHDA and CDR2 SQIVND (reference sequence). CDR3 size: 14 residues. The CDR3 bases are TGTGCCAGTAGTCGCACCGACAGGGTCGGCGGCTACACCTTC. Its protein product is CASSRTDRVGGYTF.

The CDR3 loop reads CASSQGGAYQRAQPQHF. The CDR3 DNA reads as TGCGCCAGCAGCCAAGGGGGGGCTTATCAGCGGGCTCAGCCCCAGCATTTT. This chain connects TRBV4-1 to TRBJ1-5, with D possibly being TRBD1 (6 bases). Deletions cut 1 base from V and 6 bases from J, with 19 bases between. The CDR3 extends over 17 amino acids. Germline values: CDR1 MGHRA, CDR2 YSYEKL.

The CDR3 coding sequence is TGCAGTGCCGCATGGGTGGAGACCCAGTACTTC. Its protein is CSAAWVETQYF. The chain links TRBV20-1 to TRBJ2-5; D gene ambiguous. This CDR3 is 11 amino acids long. Per the germline V gene, CDR1 is DFQATT and CDR2 is SNEGSKA (reference sequence). The V end was cut by 6 bases, the J end by 5 bases, with 10 bases between.

V and J are TRBV15 and TRBJ2-4; D unclear. CDR1 and CDR2 (germline): LNHNV, YYDKDF (reference sequence). V lost 3 bases and J lost 0, with 15 bases in between. The CDR3 is 17 amino acids. Here the CDR3 DNA reads TGTGCCACCAGCAGCCCCATAACCTGGGGAGCCAAAAACATTCAGTACTTC. Its translation: CATSSPITWGAKNIQYF.

The chain links TRBV28 to TRBJ2-1; D ambiguous. Germline CDR1 is MDHEN and CDR2 is SYDVKM. Trimming stripped 1 base from V and 5 bases from J, with 12 bases between. The CDR3 spans 15 residues. The CDR3 DNA reads as TGTGCCAGCAGTTTATTTGGCGGCGGTCACAATGAGCAGTTCTTC. Translated: CASSLFGGGHNEQFF.

This clone was detected only once. This chain uses TRBV10-3 with TRBJ1-5; the D gene is possibly TRBD1 (5 bases). Germline CDR1 ENHRY, CDR2 SYGVKD. The CDR3 has 17 amino acids. V dropped 10 bases and J dropped 2 bases, with 24 bases sitting between them. The CDR3 DNA reads as TGTGCCACCGGAGTTGGGGGATTAGGCACGGGCAATCAGCCCCAGCATTTT. Translated, it gives CATGVGGLGTGNQPQHF.

This clone was seen more than once but under ten times. The chain employs TRBV28 and TRBJ1-1; D ambiguous. CDR1 is MDHEN and CDR2 is SYDVKM in the germline V gene. There are 12 residues in the CDR3. The germline V and J ends were trimmed by 4 bases and 1 base, with 4 bases remaining between them. The CDR3 DNA reads as TGTGCCAGCAGTTCCAGGAACACTGAAGCTTTCTTT. Translated, it gives CASSSRNTEAFF.

The chain employs TRBV5-4 and TRBJ2-2; 12 positions match TRBD2. In germline, CDR1 is SGHNT, CDR2 YYREEE (reference sequence). V shed 3 bases and J 6 bases; nucleotides not matched to a gene: 6. The CDR3 has 16 amino acids. CDR3 DNA sequence: TGTGCCAGCAGCTGGACTAGCGGGGCTGGTGCCGGGGAGCTGTTTTTT. Its protein product is CASSWTSGAGAGELFF. Looking up the rest from reference TRBV5-4 and TRBJ2-2 gives the full variable domain: ETGVTQSPTHLIKTRGQQVTLRCSSQSGHNTVSWYQQALGQGPQFIFQYYREEENGRGNFPPRFSGLQFPNYSSELNVNALELDDSALYLCASSWTSGAGAGELFFGEGSRLTVL.

With regard to this clone: At one end, the junction sequence differs from germline, possibly due to a read error. This sequence joins TRBV28 and TRBJ1-1, with TRBD1 identical over 8 bases. The CDR3 totals 13 residues. From germline, CDR1 is MDHEN and CDR2 SYDVKM. DNA of the CDR3: TGTGCCAGCAGTCCGGGACAGGAACTACCCCCCATCTTT. Translated, it gives CASSPGQELPPIF.

This clone was detected a few times. This chain joins TRBV7-9 and TRBJ2-1; 9 nucleotides align to TRBD1. This CDR3 has 19 residues. Germline lookup yields CDR1 SEHNR and CDR2 FQNEAQ (reference sequence). The junction had 11 bases not matched to a gene; V was cut back by 2 bases and J by 0 bases. CDR3 residues: CASSLLTGGPQSSYNEQFF. In nucleotides, the CDR3 is TGTGCCAGCAGCTTATTGACAGGGGGTCCGCAGAGCTCCTACAATGAGCAGTTCTTC.

This clone was seen a handful of times. In DNA form, the CDR3 reads TGTGCCATCAGTGCAGGTGAGAGCTCCTACAATGAGCAGTTCTTC. Amino acids: CAISAGESSYNEQFF. This chain joins TRBV10-3 and TRBJ2-1; the D is unclear. CDR3 size: 15 residues. Trimming removed 4 bases from V and 0 bases from J, with 10 bases in between. Germline lookup yields CDR1 ENHRY and CDR2 SYGVKD.

The rearrangement uses TRBV15 and TRBJ2-2, with 10 nucleotides matching TRBD2. Unmatched junction bases numbered 3, after V lost 4 bases and J lost 7 bases. CDR1 and CDR2 from the germline V gene are LNHNV and YYDKDF (reference sequence). This CDR3 has 14 amino acids. The DNA for the CDR3 is TGTGCCACCAGCAACCAGCGGGGGGGCGGGGAGCTGTTTTTT. Amino acids: CATSNQRGGGELFF.

This clone was detected a few times. V gene TRBV30 combines with J gene TRBJ1-2; a possible D gene is TRBD1 (6 bases). The CDR3 sequence is 18 residues long. Per germline, CDR1 GTSNPN and CDR2 SVGIG (reference sequence). V lost 6 bases to trimming and J lost 3 bases, with 29 bases between them. CDR3 protein: CACQSPRGRDNRDYGYTF. In DNA, the CDR3 is TGTGCCTGCCAATCCCCAAGGGGCAGGGACAATAGGGACTATGGCTACACCTTC. Looking up the rest from reference TRBV30 and TRBJ1-2 gives the full variable domain: SQTIHQWPATLVQPVGSPLSLECTVEGTSNPNLYWYRQAAGRGLQLLFYSVGIGQISSEVPQNLSASRPQDRQFILSSKKLLLSDSGFYLCACQSPRGRDNRDYGYTFGSGTRLTVV.

Only a few counts were recorded for this clone. The chain is built from TRBV29-1 and TRBJ2-1, with 7 bases fitting TRBD1. V gave up 4 bases and J gave up 7 bases; unmatched junction bases: 13. CDR1 and CDR2 from the germline V gene are SQVTM and ANQGSEA. This CDR3 is built from 15 residues. The CDR3 region is CSVGRQGESRNEQFF. The CDR3 DNA reads as TGCAGCGTTGGCCGACAGGGAGAAAGTCGGAATGAGCAGTTCTTC.

The gene calls are TRBV7-8 and TRBJ2-3; 13 bases are a match to TRBD2. The CDR3 covers 16 residues. V lost 5 bases to trimming and J lost 7 bases; unmatched junction nucleotides: 9. Germline V gene data show CDR1 as SGHVS and CDR2 as FQNEAQ. CDR3 sequence (DNA): TGTGCCAGCAGCCTTCGGACTAGCGGGGGCCCCTATACGCAGTATTTT. It encodes CASSLRTSGGPYTQYF.

Only a few counts were recorded for this clone. The chain carries TRBV5-4 and TRBJ2-7, with 7 nucleotides matching TRBD2. The CDR3 has 13 residues. The V gene's germline CDR1 is SGHNT and CDR2 YYREEE (reference sequence). Trimming at V came to 4 bases and at J to 2 bases, leaving 3 bases not matched to a gene. The CDR3 coding sequence is TGTGCCAGCAGCAACAGCGGGGCCTACGAGCAGTACTTC. Protein sequence: CASSNSGAYEQYF.

The chain carries TRBV27 and TRBJ1-5; 7 bases match TRBD1. J gave up 7 bases and V 10 bases, and 10 bases lay outside the gene matches. Germline assignment: CDR1 MNHEY and CDR2 SMNVEV (reference sequence). The CDR3 extends over 13 amino acids. The CDR3 DNA reads TGTGCCACCCTTGACAGGGTATTACAGCCCCAGCATTTT. It specifies CATLDRVLQPQHF.

The gene calls are TRBV10-3 and TRBJ1-2; D gene unclear. Trimming stripped 3 bases from V and 2 bases from J, with 1 base between. Looked up from germline, CDR1 is ENHRY and CDR2 is SYGVKD. This CDR3 has 11 residues. The CDR3 region is CAISENYGYTF. DNA of the CDR3: TGTGCCATCAGTGAAAACTATGGCTACACCTTC.